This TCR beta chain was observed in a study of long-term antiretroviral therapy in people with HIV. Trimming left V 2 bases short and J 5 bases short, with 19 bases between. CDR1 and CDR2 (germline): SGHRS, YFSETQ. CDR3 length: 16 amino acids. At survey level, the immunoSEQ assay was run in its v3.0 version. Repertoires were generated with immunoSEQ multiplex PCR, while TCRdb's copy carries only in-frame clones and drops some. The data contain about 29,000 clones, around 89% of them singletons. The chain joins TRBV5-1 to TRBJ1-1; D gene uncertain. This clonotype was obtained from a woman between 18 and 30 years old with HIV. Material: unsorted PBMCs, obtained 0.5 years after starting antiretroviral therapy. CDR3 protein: CASSLNLQSQTTEAFF. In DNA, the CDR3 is TGCGCCAGCAGCTTAAACCTCCAGTCCCAAACAACTGAAGCTTTCTTT.